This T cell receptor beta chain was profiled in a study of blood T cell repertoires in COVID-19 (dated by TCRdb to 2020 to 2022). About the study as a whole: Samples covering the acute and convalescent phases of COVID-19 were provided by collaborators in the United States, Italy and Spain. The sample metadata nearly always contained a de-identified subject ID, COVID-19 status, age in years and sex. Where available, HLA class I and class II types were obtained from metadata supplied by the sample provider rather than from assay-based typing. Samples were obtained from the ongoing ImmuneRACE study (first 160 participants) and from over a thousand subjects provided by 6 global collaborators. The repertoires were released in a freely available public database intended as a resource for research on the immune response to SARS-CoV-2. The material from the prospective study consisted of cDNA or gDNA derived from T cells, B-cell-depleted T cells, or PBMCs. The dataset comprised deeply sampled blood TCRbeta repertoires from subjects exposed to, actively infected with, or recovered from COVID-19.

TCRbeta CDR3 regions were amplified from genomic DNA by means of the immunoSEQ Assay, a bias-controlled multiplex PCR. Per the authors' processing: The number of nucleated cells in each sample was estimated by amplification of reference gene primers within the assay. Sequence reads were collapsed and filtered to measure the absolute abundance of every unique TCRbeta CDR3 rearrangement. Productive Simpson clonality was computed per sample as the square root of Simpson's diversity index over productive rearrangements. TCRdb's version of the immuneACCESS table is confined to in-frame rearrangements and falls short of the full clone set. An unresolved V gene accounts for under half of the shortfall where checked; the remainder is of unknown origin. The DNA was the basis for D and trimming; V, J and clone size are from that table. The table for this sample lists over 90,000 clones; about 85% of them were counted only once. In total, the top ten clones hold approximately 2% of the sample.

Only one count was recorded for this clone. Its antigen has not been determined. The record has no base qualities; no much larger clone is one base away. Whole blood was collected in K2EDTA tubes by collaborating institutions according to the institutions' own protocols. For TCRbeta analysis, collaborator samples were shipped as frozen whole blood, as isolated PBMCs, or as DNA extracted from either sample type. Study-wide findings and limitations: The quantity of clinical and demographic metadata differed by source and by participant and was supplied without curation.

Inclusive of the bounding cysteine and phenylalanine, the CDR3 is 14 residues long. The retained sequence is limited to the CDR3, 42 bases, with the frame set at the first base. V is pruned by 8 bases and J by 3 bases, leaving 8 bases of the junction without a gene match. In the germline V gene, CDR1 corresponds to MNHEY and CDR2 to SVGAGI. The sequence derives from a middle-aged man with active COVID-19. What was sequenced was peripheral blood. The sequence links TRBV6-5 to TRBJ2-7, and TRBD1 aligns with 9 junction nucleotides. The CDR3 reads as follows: CASSPGDRDYEQYF. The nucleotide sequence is TGTGCCAGCTCCCCTGGGGACAGGGACTACGAGCAGTACTTC.